The rows below give T cell receptor beta chains drawn from one sample of a study of blood T cell repertoires in COVID-19. Using immunoSEQ multiplex PCR, the repertoire was profiled, and TCRdb retains in-frame clones only, with some absent. The sample has 360,000 or so clones; approximately 89% are singletons. The sample comprised peripheral blood. The receptors shown here come from a woman aged 60-75 years with COVID-19, enrolled during active disease. The CDR3 runs from the conserved cysteine through the conserved F or W. Each record gives: J gene, D gene, CDR3 length, clone size, V gene, CDR3 protein, CDR3 DNA. The D gene is left open where the match is weak. The size entry is marked missing in some rows and otherwise reads once, few, many or a size class.

J gene: TRBJ1-6
D gene: -
CDR3 length: 14
clone size: -
V gene: TRBV28
CDR3 protein: CVTNRQGSNSPLHF
CDR3 DNA: TGTGTCACTAATAGGCAGGGAAGTAATTCACCCCTCCACTTT

J gene: TRBJ1-5
D gene: TRBD1
CDR3 length: 15
clone size: -
V gene: TRBV2
CDR3 protein: CASNRQGTSNQPQHF
CDR3 DNA: TGTGCCAGCAATCGACAGGGAACGAGCAATCAGCCCCAGCATTTT

J gene: TRBJ1-6
D gene: -
CDR3 length: 13
clone size: -
V gene: TRBV2
CDR3 protein: CASRRTYNSPLHF
CDR3 DNA: TGTGCCAGCAGGAGAACCTATAATTCACCCCTCCACTTT

J gene: TRBJ1-4
D gene: TRBD1
CDR3 length: 15
clone size: -
V gene: TRBV5-1
CDR3 protein: CASSLANRGNEKLFF
CDR3 DNA: TGCGCCAGCAGCTTGGCCAACAGGGGGAATGAAAAACTGTTTTTT

J gene: TRBJ2-7
D gene: -
CDR3 length: 15
clone size: -
V gene: TRBV7-9
CDR3 protein: CASSLSQGISYEQYF
CDR3 DNA: TGTGCCAGCAGCCTAAGCCAGGGGATCTCCTACGAGCAGTACTTC

J gene: TRBJ1-5
D gene: -
CDR3 length: 14
clone size: -
V gene: TRBV18
CDR3 protein: CASSPSGDMKPQHF
CDR3 DNA: TGTGCCAGCTCACCAAGCGGGGACATGAAGCCCCAGCATTTT

J gene: TRBJ1-4
D gene: -
CDR3 length: 16
clone size: -
V gene: TRBV5-6
CDR3 protein: CASSLLGQDPNEKLFF
CDR3 DNA: TGTGCCAGCAGCTTGTTGGGGCAGGACCCGAATGAAAAACTGTTTTTT

J gene: TRBJ1-3
D gene: TRBD1
CDR3 length: 14
clone size: -
V gene: TRBV4-1
CDR3 protein: CASSQGQGLDTIYF
CDR3 DNA: TGCGCCAGCAGCCAGGGACAGGGGTTGGACACCATATATTTT

J gene: TRBJ1-1
D gene: -
CDR3 length: 17
clone size: -
V gene: TRBV3-1/TRBV3-2
CDR3 protein: CASSQDLGSAGDTEAFF
CDR3 DNA: TGTGCCAGCAGCCAAGATCTAGGTTCTGCTGGAGACACTGAAGCTTTCTTT

J gene: TRBJ2-1
D gene: TRBD2
CDR3 length: 16
clone size: -
V gene: TRBV5-1
CDR3 protein: CASSPGGTSGGNEQFF
CDR3 DNA: TGCGCCAGCAGCCCGGGAGGGACTAGCGGGGGAAATGAGCAGTTCTTC

J gene: TRBJ2-4
D gene: -
CDR3 length: 14
clone size: once
V gene: TRBV5-1
CDR3 protein: CASSSSGTKNIQYF
CDR3 DNA: TGCGCCAGCAGCTCCTCGGGGACCAAAAACATTCAGTACTTC

J gene: TRBJ1-2
D gene: -
CDR3 length: 12
clone size: -
V gene: TRBV28
CDR3 protein: CASSQGGYGYTF
CDR3 DNA: TGTGCCAGCAGCCAGGGAGGGTATGGCTACACCTTC

J gene: TRBJ1-2
D gene: TRBD1
CDR3 length: 13
clone size: -
V gene: TRBV2
CDR3 protein: CASSTGGGYGYTF
CDR3 DNA: TGTGCCAGCTCGACAGGGGGAGGCTATGGCTACACCTTC

J gene: TRBJ2-1
D gene: TRBD2
CDR3 length: 15
clone size: -
V gene: TRBV5-1
CDR3 protein: CASSPSGGAYNEQFF
CDR3 DNA: TGCGCCAGCAGCCCTAGCGGGGGAGCTTACAATGAGCAGTTCTTC

J gene: TRBJ1-2
D gene: TRBD1
CDR3 length: 14
clone size: -
V gene: TRBV3-1/TRBV3-2
CDR3 protein: CASSLGQGAYGYTF
CDR3 DNA: TGTGCCAGCAGCCTGGGACAGGGTGCCTATGGCTACACCTTC

J gene: TRBJ2-2
D gene: TRBD2
CDR3 length: 15
clone size: -
V gene: TRBV4-2
CDR3 protein: CASSQGEAGVGELFF
CDR3 DNA: TGTGCCAGCAGCCAAGGGGAAGCGGGGGTCGGGGAGCTGTTTTTT

J gene: TRBJ2-7
D gene: -
CDR3 length: 12
clone size: -
V gene: TRBV2
CDR3 protein: CASSKEGYEQYF
CDR3 DNA: TGTGCCAGCAGCAAGGAGGGTTACGAGCAGTACTTC

J gene: TRBJ1-6
D gene: -
CDR3 length: 14
clone size: -
V gene: TRBV30
CDR3 protein: CAWSNGRPHSPLHF
CDR3 DNA: TGTGCCTGGAGTAACGGCAGGCCCCATTCACCCCTCCACTTT

J gene: TRBJ2-3
D gene: TRBD2
CDR3 length: 14
clone size: -
V gene: TRBV5-1
CDR3 protein: CASSSAGGTDTQYF
CDR3 DNA: TGCGCCAGCAGCTCGGCGGGGGGGACAGATACGCAGTATTTT

J gene: TRBJ1-2
D gene: -
CDR3 length: 13
clone size: -
V gene: TRBV5-1
CDR3 protein: CASSLDRVYGYTF
CDR3 DNA: TGCGCCAGCAGCTTGGACAGGGTCTATGGCTACACCTTC

J gene: TRBJ1-1
D gene: -
CDR3 length: 15
clone size: -
V gene: TRBV7-9
CDR3 protein: CASIYRGIRNTEAFF
CDR3 DNA: TGTGCCAGCATCTACAGAGGGATTCGAAACACTGAAGCTTTCTTT

J gene: TRBJ1-2
D gene: -
CDR3 length: 8
clone size: -
V gene: TRBV20-1
CDR3 protein: CSPDGYTF
CDR3 DNA: TGCAGTCCTGATGGCTACACCTTC

J gene: TRBJ2-1
D gene: TRBD2
CDR3 length: 19
clone size: -
V gene: TRBV3-1/TRBV3-2
CDR3 protein: CASSHYRSSGGALVDEQFF
CDR3 DNA: TGTGCCAGCAGCCACTATCGAAGCAGCGGGGGGGCGCTTGTCGATGAGCAGTTCTTC

J gene: TRBJ2-1
D gene: -
CDR3 length: 17
clone size: once
V gene: TRBV11-2
CDR3 protein: CASSPTGRDFRRGEQFF
CDR3 DNA: TGTGCCAGCAGCCCTACTGGACGGGACTTTCGAAGGGGTGAGCAGTTCTTC

J gene: TRBJ2-7
D gene: -
CDR3 length: 13
clone size: -
V gene: TRBV28
CDR3 protein: CASSLGQPYEQYF
CDR3 DNA: TGTGCCAGCAGTTTAGGGCAGCCCTACGAGCAGTACTTC

J gene: TRBJ1-2
D gene: TRBD1
CDR3 length: 14
clone size: -
V gene: TRBV7-6
CDR3 protein: CASSSSTGGYGYTF
CDR3 DNA: TGTGCCAGCAGCTCTTCGACAGGGGGCTATGGCTACACCTTC

J gene: TRBJ2-3
D gene: TRBD2
CDR3 length: 19
clone size: -
V gene: TRBV4-1
CDR3 protein: CASNPLGLAGGARRNTQYF
CDR3 DNA: TGCGCCAGCAACCCCCTCGGACTAGCGGGGGGGGCTCGCAGAAATACGCAGTATTTT

J gene: TRBJ1-2
D gene: -
CDR3 length: 13
clone size: -
V gene: TRBV6-5
CDR3 protein: CASSYSGSYGYTF
CDR3 DNA: TGTGCCAGCAGTTACTCGGGCAGCTATGGCTACACCTTC

J gene: TRBJ2-5
D gene: TRBD2
CDR3 length: 13
clone size: -
V gene: TRBV2
CDR3 protein: CATHGTTLGTQYF
CDR3 DNA: TGTGCCACCCACGGGACTACACTTGGGACCCAGTACTTC

J gene: TRBJ1-1
D gene: -
CDR3 length: 14
clone size: -
V gene: TRBV5-5
CDR3 protein: CASSLAGRGTEAFF
CDR3 DNA: TGTGCCAGCAGCTTGGCGGGCCGGGGGACTGAAGCTTTCTTT

J gene: TRBJ1-1
D gene: -
CDR3 length: 13
clone size: -
V gene: TRBV2
CDR3 protein: CASSEWGGTEAFF
CDR3 DNA: TGTGCCAGCAGTGAATGGGGCGGAACTGAAGCTTTCTTT

J gene: TRBJ1-5
D gene: -
CDR3 length: 14
clone size: -
V gene: TRBV18
CDR3 protein: CASSPTGANQPQHF
CDR3 DNA: TGTGCCAGCTCACCGACAGGCGCTAATCAGCCCCAGCATTTT

J gene: TRBJ1-6
D gene: TRBD1
CDR3 length: 17
clone size: once
V gene: TRBV27
CDR3 protein: CASSFEGIDRASLSLHF
CDR3 DNA: TGTGCCAGCAGTTTTGAGGGGATAGACAGGGCTAGTCTATCCCTCCACTTT

J gene: TRBJ1-5
D gene: -
CDR3 length: 11
clone size: -
V gene: TRBV2
CDR3 protein: CASSYNQPQHF
CDR3 DNA: TGTGCCAGCAGTTACAATCAGCCCCAGCATTTT

J gene: TRBJ2-1
D gene: TRBD1
CDR3 length: 15
clone size: -
V gene: TRBV7-2
CDR3 protein: CASSFTGGSYNEQFF
CDR3 DNA: TGTGCCAGCAGCTTTACAGGGGGCAGCTACAATGAGCAGTTCTTC

J gene: TRBJ1-1
D gene: -
CDR3 length: 13
clone size: -
V gene: TRBV28
CDR3 protein: CASSLTGNTEAFF
CDR3 DNA: TGTGCCAGCAGTCTGACGGGGAACACTGAAGCTTTCTTT

J gene: TRBJ2-5
D gene: -
CDR3 length: 14
clone size: -
V gene: TRBV4-2
CDR3 protein: CASSQEGGQETQYF
CDR3 DNA: TGTGCCAGCAGCCAAGAAGGAGGACAAGAGACCCAGTACTTC

J gene: TRBJ1-4
D gene: TRBD1
CDR3 length: 11
clone size: -
V gene: TRBV6-5
CDR3 protein: CASSSGGLLFF
CDR3 DNA: TGTGCCAGCAGTTCAGGGGGCCTACTGTTTTTT

J gene: TRBJ1-5
D gene: -
CDR3 length: 14
clone size: -
V gene: TRBV6-5
CDR3 protein: CASSYSRGNQPQHF
CDR3 DNA: TGTGCCAGCAGTTACTCGAGAGGAAACCAGCCCCAGCATTTT

J gene: TRBJ1-6
D gene: -
CDR3 length: 14
clone size: -
V gene: TRBV30
CDR3 protein: CAWSLWGAWSPLHF
CDR3 DNA: TGTGCCTGGAGTCTCTGGGGCGCGTGGTCACCCCTCCACTTT

J gene: TRBJ1-2
D gene: -
CDR3 length: 13
clone size: -
V gene: TRBV12-3/TRBV12-4
CDR3 protein: CASSFRGHTIDTF
CDR3 DNA: TGTGCCAGCAGTTTCAGGGGACACACTATCGACACCTTC

J gene: TRBJ1-3
D gene: -
CDR3 length: 14
clone size: -
V gene: TRBV2
CDR3 protein: CASTGALGGNTIYF
CDR3 DNA: TGTGCCAGCACAGGGGCTCTGGGGGGAAACACCATATATTTT

J gene: TRBJ1-2
D gene: TRBD1
CDR3 length: 14
clone size: -
V gene: TRBV6-6
CDR3 protein: CASSPTGVPYGYTF
CDR3 DNA: TGTGCCAGCAGCCCTACAGGGGTCCCCTATGGCTACACCTTC

J gene: TRBJ2-7
D gene: -
CDR3 length: 12
clone size: -
V gene: TRBV5-1
CDR3 protein: CASSLVPREQYF
CDR3 DNA: TGCGCCAGCAGCTTGGTTCCTCGGGAGCAGTACTTC

J gene: TRBJ2-7
D gene: -
CDR3 length: 13
clone size: once
V gene: TRBV4-1
CDR3 protein: CASSQGPAYEQYF
CDR3 DNA: TGCGCCAGCAGCCAGGGGCCAGCCTACGAGCAGTACTTC

J gene: TRBJ1-5
D gene: -
CDR3 length: 15
clone size: -
V gene: TRBV27
CDR3 protein: CASSLASYSNQPQHF
CDR3 DNA: TGTGCCAGCAGTTTAGCTTCCTATAGCAATCAGCCCCAGCATTTT

J gene: TRBJ2-7
D gene: -
CDR3 length: 14
clone size: -
V gene: TRBV6-6
CDR3 protein: CASSYASGSYEQYF
CDR3 DNA: TGTGCCAGCAGTTACGCCTCCGGGTCCTACGAGCAGTACTTC

J gene: TRBJ1-6
D gene: TRBD1
CDR3 length: 16
clone size: once
V gene: TRBV5-1
CDR3 protein: CASSWTAGQGNSPLHF
CDR3 DNA: TGCGCCAGCAGCTGGACAGCGGGACAGGGGAATTCACCCCTCCACTTT

J gene: TRBJ1-6
D gene: TRBD1
CDR3 length: 15
clone size: -
V gene: TRBV5-6
CDR3 protein: CASSPRAGQGKPLHF
CDR3 DNA: TGTGCCAGCAGCCCCCGAGCGGGACAGGGAAAACCCCTCCACTTT

J gene: TRBJ2-7
D gene: TRBD2
CDR3 length: 16
clone size: -
V gene: TRBV5-5
CDR3 protein: CASSLGPSGVSYEQYF
CDR3 DNA: TGTGCCAGCAGCTTGGGGCCTAGCGGGGTCTCCTACGAGCAGTACTTC

J gene: TRBJ2-2
D gene: TRBD2
CDR3 length: 18
clone size: once
V gene: TRBV18
CDR3 protein: CASSPPGRIGPNTGELFF
CDR3 DNA: TGTGCCAGCTCACCTCCCGGGAGGATTGGGCCGAACACCGGGGAGCTGTTTTTT

J gene: TRBJ1-1
D gene: -
CDR3 length: 16
clone size: -
V gene: TRBV19
CDR3 protein: CASSIPRTVMNTEAFF
CDR3 DNA: TGTGCCAGTAGTATACCCCGGACAGTTATGAACACTGAAGCTTTCTTT

J gene: TRBJ2-1
D gene: TRBD1
CDR3 length: 18
clone size: -
V gene: TRBV27
CDR3 protein: CASSSPGSGTVSYNEQFF
CDR3 DNA: TGTGCCAGCAGTTCTCCAGGATCTGGGACAGTTTCCTACAATGAGCAGTTCTTC

J gene: TRBJ2-5
D gene: TRBD2
CDR3 length: 15
clone size: once
V gene: TRBV11-3
CDR3 protein: CASSLGSGGSETQYF
CDR3 DNA: TGTGCCAGCAGCTTAGGTAGCGGGGGATCAGAGACCCAGTACTTC

J gene: TRBJ2-7
D gene: -
CDR3 length: 18
clone size: -
V gene: TRBV3-1/TRBV3-2
CDR3 protein: CASSHSPGGAPWSYEQYF
CDR3 DNA: TGTGCCAGCAGCCATTCACCTGGGGGGGCCCCCTGGTCCTACGAGCAGTACTTC